This is a list of T cell receptor beta chains from one sample in a study of blood T cells in healthy people across ages. TCRdb re-called the 5' RACE reads through MiXCR, storing one row per CDR3 protein. The table shows more than 900,000 distinct CDR3 sequences, with 25% occurring only once. This same sample was also part of a study on T cells of mothers and their children.

Material for sequencing was blood. The receptor source for this set is a girl aged 2 to 9 in good health. CDR3s include the opening cysteine and the closing phenylalanine or tryptophan. The order of the fields is V gene, D gene, clone size, J gene, CDR3 DNA, CDR3 protein. The D gene is left open where the match is weak. Clone size, where shown, is once, few, many, or a class for clones that have expanded.

v_call: TRBV4-2; d_call: TRBD2; clone_size: -; j_call: TRBJ2-3; cdr3_nt: TGTGCCAGCAGCCAGAGGACTAGCGGATACACAGATACGCAGTATTTT; cdr3_aa: CASSQRTSGYTDTQYF
v_call: TRBV5-1; d_call: TRBD1; clone_size: -; j_call: TRBJ2-2; cdr3_nt: TGCGCCAGCAGCTCAACCGGGACAGCTTACACCGGGGAGCTGTTTTTT; cdr3_aa: CASSSTGTAYTGELFF
v_call: TRBV10-3; d_call: -; clone_size: -; j_call: TRBJ2-3; cdr3_nt: TGTGCCATCAAAGGGCCCGACGGGCTCACAGATACGCAGTATTTT; cdr3_aa: CAIKGPDGLTDTQYF
v_call: TRBV5-6; d_call: -; clone_size: -; j_call: TRBJ2-7; cdr3_nt: TGTGCCAGCAGCCCCCGACGGAGCTCCTACGAGCAGTACTTC; cdr3_aa: CASSPRRSSYEQYF
v_call: TRBV9; d_call: TRBD2; clone_size: few; j_call: TRBJ2-5; cdr3_nt: TGTGCCAGCAGCGTAGAAGGACTAGCATATGGTGGAGAGACCCAGTACTTC; cdr3_aa: CASSVEGLAYGGETQYF
v_call: TRBV6-2/TRBV6-3; d_call: -; clone_size: few; j_call: TRBJ1-5; cdr3_nt: TGTGCCAGCAGTTTGAGGATGTGGCAGCCCCAGCATTTT; cdr3_aa: CASSLRMWQPQHF
v_call: TRBV29-1; d_call: -; clone_size: -; j_call: TRBJ1-2; cdr3_nt: TGCAGCGTTGAAGATGGCGGGGCGGACGTCTATGGCTACACCTTC; cdr3_aa: CSVEDGGADVYGYTF
v_call: TRBV5-5; d_call: -; clone_size: few; j_call: TRBJ2-1; cdr3_nt: TGTGCCAGCAGCTTGGACAGCTCCCTGAGGCAGTTCTTC; cdr3_aa: CASSLDSSLRQFF
v_call: TRBV28; d_call: -; clone_size: -; j_call: TRBJ2-7; cdr3_nt: TGTGCCATTGCTAGGGGGGGCGGGAGCTCCTACGAGCAGTACTTC; cdr3_aa: CAIARGGGSSYEQYF
v_call: TRBV20-1; d_call: -; clone_size: few; j_call: TRBJ2-4; cdr3_nt: TGCAGTGCTAGTCCGCTAAGCCTAGCCAAAAACATTCAGTACTTC; cdr3_aa: CSASPLSLAKNIQYF
v_call: TRBV5-1; d_call: -; clone_size: -; j_call: TRBJ2-6; cdr3_nt: TGCGCCAGCAGCTTGGATCGGCTAGCTGGGGCCAACGTCCTGACTTTC; cdr3_aa: CASSLDRLAGANVLTF
v_call: TRBV11-2; d_call: -; clone_size: -; j_call: TRBJ1-2; cdr3_nt: TGTGCCAGCAGCTTTGAGGGTGGCTACACCTTC; cdr3_aa: CASSFEGGYTF
v_call: TRBV6-1; d_call: -; clone_size: -; j_call: TRBJ2-1; cdr3_nt: TGTGCCAGCACCGGGACTTCGGAATACAATGAGCAGTTCTTC; cdr3_aa: CASTGTSEYNEQFF
v_call: TRBV7-9; d_call: -; clone_size: few; j_call: TRBJ1-2; cdr3_nt: TGTGCCAGCAGGAGAGTGGAGCTCTATGGCTACACCTTC; cdr3_aa: CASRRVELYGYTF
v_call: TRBV12-3/TRBV12-4; d_call: -; clone_size: -; j_call: TRBJ1-2; cdr3_nt: TGTGCCAGCAGGAGGGGTGAGGCCATACTGCGCTTC; cdr3_aa: CASRRGEAILRF
v_call: TRBV19; d_call: -; clone_size: -; j_call: TRBJ2-5; cdr3_nt: TGTGCCAGTAGTGGGGTTGCCTTAGACGAAGAGACCCAGTACTTC; cdr3_aa: CASSGVALDEETQYF
v_call: TRBV7-9; d_call: TRBD1; clone_size: -; j_call: TRBJ1-1; cdr3_nt: TGTGCCAGCAGCCTATTGACAGGGGTCGACACTGAAGCTCTCTTT; cdr3_aa: CASSLLTGVDTEALF
v_call: TRBV6-5; d_call: -; clone_size: once; j_call: TRBJ2-1; cdr3_nt: TGTGCCAGCGGGGCCTCCTATAATGAGCAGTTCTTC; cdr3_aa: CASGASYNEQFF
v_call: TRBV2; d_call: -; clone_size: -; j_call: TRBJ2-7; cdr3_nt: TGTGCCAGCAGTGAATTGGCCAACGAGCAGTACTTC; cdr3_aa: CASSELANEQYF
v_call: TRBV16; d_call: -; clone_size: few; j_call: TRBJ1-1; cdr3_nt: TGTGCCAGCAGCCGGGGGAGCGCTGAAGCTTTCTTT; cdr3_aa: CASSRGSAEAFF
v_call: TRBV20-1; d_call: -; clone_size: many; j_call: TRBJ2-5; cdr3_nt: TGCAGTGCTAGGCGACCGGGAGAGACCCAGTACTTC; cdr3_aa: CSARRPGETQYF
v_call: TRBV6-5; d_call: -; clone_size: -; j_call: TRBJ2-7; cdr3_nt: TGTGCCAGCAGCCCTATGGACGAAGTAGGGTACGAGCAGTACTTC; cdr3_aa: CASSPMDEVGYEQYF
v_call: TRBV11-2; d_call: TRBD2; clone_size: -; j_call: TRBJ2-1; cdr3_nt: TGTGCCAGCAGCTCCGCCCCAGGGCGGGAGATGCTACACAATGAGCAGTTCTTC; cdr3_aa: CASSSAPGREMLHNEQFF
v_call: TRBV7-9; d_call: TRBD1; clone_size: few; j_call: TRBJ1-6; cdr3_nt: TGTGCCAGCAGCTCAGGGGACAGGGGTAATTCACCCCTCCACTTT; cdr3_aa: CASSSGDRGNSPLHF
v_call: TRBV7-9; d_call: -; clone_size: few; j_call: TRBJ1-4; cdr3_nt: TGTGCCAGCAGCTTCGGAACTAATGAAAAACTGTTTTTT; cdr3_aa: CASSFGTNEKLFF
v_call: TRBV5-6; d_call: TRBD2; clone_size: few; j_call: TRBJ2-1; cdr3_nt: TGTGCCAGCAGCTTGACGACTAGCGGGGTTCGAAATGAGCAGTTCTTC; cdr3_aa: CASSLTTSGVRNEQFF
v_call: TRBV2; d_call: TRBD1; clone_size: few; j_call: TRBJ2-5; cdr3_nt: TGTGCCAGCAGACCCCGGACAGGCTCGAACTACGTGGAGCAGTACTTC; cdr3_aa: CASRPRTGSNYVEQYF
v_call: TRBV28; d_call: TRBD2; clone_size: -; j_call: TRBJ2-1; cdr3_nt: TGTGCCAGCAGTTCTGGTGTGGGTAGCGGGAGTATGAATGAGCAGTTCTTC; cdr3_aa: CASSSGVGSGSMNEQFF
v_call: TRBV6-5; d_call: -; clone_size: -; j_call: TRBJ1-5; cdr3_nt: TGTGCCAGCAGGAGGCAGGACAATCAGCCCCAGCATTTT; cdr3_aa: CASRRQDNQPQHF
v_call: TRBV6-2/TRBV6-3; d_call: TRBD1; clone_size: -; j_call: TRBJ2-1; cdr3_nt: TGTGCCAGCAGCACTGGGGACAGGGTGTACAATGAGCAGTTCTTC; cdr3_aa: CASSTGDRVYNEQFF
v_call: TRBV20-1; d_call: -; clone_size: -; j_call: TRBJ1-2; cdr3_nt: TGCAGTGCTAGAGCCGACGGATTCTATGGCTACACCTTC; cdr3_aa: CSARADGFYGYTF
v_call: TRBV18; d_call: -; clone_size: few; j_call: TRBJ2-5; cdr3_nt: TGTGCCAGCTCACCCAATTCCCTACCGCGAGAGACCCAGTACTTC; cdr3_aa: CASSPNSLPRETQYF
v_call: TRBV18; d_call: -; clone_size: few; j_call: TRBJ2-2; cdr3_nt: TGTGCCAGCCCTACCCCCAGGGGCGATGTCGGGGAGCTGTTTTTT; cdr3_aa: CASPTPRGDVGELFF
v_call: TRBV29-1; d_call: TRBD1; clone_size: few; j_call: TRBJ2-7; cdr3_nt: TGCAGCGTCATAACAGGGGGCTACGAGCAGTACTTC; cdr3_aa: CSVITGGYEQYF
v_call: TRBV12-3/TRBV12-4; d_call: -; clone_size: -; j_call: TRBJ2-7; cdr3_nt: TGTGCCAGCACCCCCACTACCGACGGGTACGAGCAGTACTTC; cdr3_aa: CASTPTTDGYEQYF
v_call: TRBV25-1; d_call: -; clone_size: -; j_call: TRBJ2-2; cdr3_nt: TGTGCCAGCAGTGAATATATCCGGGGCGGGGAGCTGTTTTTT; cdr3_aa: CASSEYIRGGELFF
v_call: TRBV7-9; d_call: -; clone_size: -; j_call: TRBJ1-1; cdr3_nt: TGTGCCAGCAGCTTAGCGCCGGGGGGTAGGGGCACTGAAGCTTTCTTT; cdr3_aa: CASSLAPGGRGTEAFF
v_call: TRBV27; d_call: -; clone_size: -; j_call: TRBJ1-1; cdr3_nt: TGTGCCAGCAGTTTTCGGTTTCTGGGACCTCAGTCGTTTGAAGCTTTCTTT; cdr3_aa: CASSFRFLGPQSFEAFF
v_call: TRBV9; d_call: TRBD2; clone_size: -; j_call: TRBJ2-3; cdr3_nt: TGTGCCAGCAGCGTCGGGACTACAAGAACGGATACGCAGTATTTT; cdr3_aa: CASSVGTTRTDTQYF
v_call: TRBV20-1; d_call: -; clone_size: few; j_call: TRBJ2-3; cdr3_nt: TGCAGCCCCAGGTCCCGGAGCACAGATACGCAGTATTTT; cdr3_aa: CSPRSRSTDTQYF
v_call: TRBV28; d_call: TRBD1; clone_size: -; j_call: TRBJ2-3; cdr3_nt: TGTGCCAGCAGTGGGACGACAGGGGTAGGAGATACGCAGTATTTT; cdr3_aa: CASSGTTGVGDTQYF
v_call: TRBV20-1; d_call: -; clone_size: -; j_call: TRBJ2-7; cdr3_nt: TGCAGTGCTAGAGGTAGTTCACTCTACGAGCAGTACTTC; cdr3_aa: CSARGSSLYEQYF
v_call: TRBV20-1; d_call: -; clone_size: few; j_call: TRBJ2-1; cdr3_nt: TGCAGTGCTAGAGATCCGGACTACCACAATGAGCAGTTCTTC; cdr3_aa: CSARDPDYHNEQFF
v_call: TRBV11-1; d_call: TRBD1; clone_size: many; j_call: TRBJ2-7; cdr3_nt: TGTGCCAGCAGCGGGACAGGGGTCGAGCAGTACTTC; cdr3_aa: CASSGTGVEQYF
v_call: TRBV20-1; d_call: TRBD1; clone_size: -; j_call: TRBJ1-6; cdr3_nt: TGCAGTGCCGAAAAACCGGGACAGGGGGTTTCACCCCTCCACTTT; cdr3_aa: CSAEKPGQGVSPLHF
v_call: TRBV27; d_call: -; clone_size: few; j_call: TRBJ1-1; cdr3_nt: TGTGCCACCCGGTTACAATGGGGGATGAACACTGAAGCTTTCTTT; cdr3_aa: CATRLQWGMNTEAFF
v_call: TRBV29-1; d_call: TRBD1; clone_size: -; j_call: TRBJ2-7; cdr3_nt: TGCAGCGTTCGAGGGGGCGGGCGAGACGGGGAGCAGTACTTC; cdr3_aa: CSVRGGGRDGEQYF
v_call: TRBV2; d_call: TRBD1; clone_size: few; j_call: TRBJ1-1; cdr3_nt: TGTGCCAACACCCCAGGGGGGAGCACTGAAGCTTTCTTT; cdr3_aa: CANTPGGSTEAFF
v_call: TRBV29-1; d_call: TRBD2; clone_size: -; j_call: TRBJ2-3; cdr3_nt: TGCAGCGTTGCAAGGACTAGCGACAGCACAGATACGCAGTATTTT; cdr3_aa: CSVARTSDSTDTQYF
v_call: TRBV4-3; d_call: -; clone_size: -; j_call: TRBJ1-4; cdr3_nt: TGCGCCAGCAGCCGCACAGAGACAGGCCTGAATGAAAAACTGTTTTTT; cdr3_aa: CASSRTETGLNEKLFF
v_call: TRBV6-2/TRBV6-3; d_call: -; clone_size: -; j_call: TRBJ2-7; cdr3_nt: TGTGCTAGCCGACATTCGAGCTCCTACGAGCAGTACTTC; cdr3_aa: CASRHSSSYEQYF
v_call: TRBV19; d_call: -; clone_size: few; j_call: TRBJ2-1; cdr3_nt: TGTGCCAGTAGTACCTTCAGGGGCACTTCCTACAATGAGCAGTTCTTC; cdr3_aa: CASSTFRGTSYNEQFF
v_call: TRBV4-1; d_call: TRBD1; clone_size: once; j_call: TRBJ2-3; cdr3_nt: TGCGCCAGCAGCCCACGGACAGGGTCAGATACGCAGTATTTT; cdr3_aa: CASSPRTGSDTQYF
v_call: TRBV6-1; d_call: -; clone_size: -; j_call: TRBJ2-7; cdr3_nt: TGTGCCAGCAGTGCCACAGGGCTTATTAGTTCCTACGAGCAGTACTTC; cdr3_aa: CASSATGLISSYEQYF